The T cell receptor (beta chain) described here comes from a study of control samples from healthy donors and cancer patients. This clone occurred once. Profiled with immunoSEQ multiplex PCR; TCRdb holds only in-frame clones, not every one. This table holds 130,000 or so clones, 94% found once. Germline V lookup: CDR1 SGDLS, CDR2 YYNGEE. Trimming left V 0 bases short and J 0 bases short, with 13 bases between. This CDR3 comprises 17 residues. V is TRBV9 and J is TRBJ2-1; D is unclear. The receptor was derived from a man in his forties in good health. The sample consisted of blood. DNA of the CDR3: TGTGCCAGCAGCGTAGTTGGAGCGTCGAGCTCCTACAATGAGCAGTTCTTC. This gives the protein CASSVVGASSSYNEQFF.